The next 18 T cell receptor beta chains were all read from a single sample in a study of PD-L1 blockade in urothelial cancer (dated by TCRdb to about 2017). Library preparation employed the immunoSEQ multiplex PCR assay. TCRdb mirrors the immuneACCESS table, restricted to in-frame sequences. Some clones are absent from its copies; in checked studies, under half trace to an unresolved V gene, and the reason for the others is unknown. This sample has 29,000 or so clones in its table, and 80% to 90% of those were observed once. 2.5% to 3.5% of the sample goes to the ten largest clones. Source: PBMCs, taken around atezolizumab (anti-PD-L1) treatment. The origin of the receptors is a man aged 50 to 60 with urothelial cancer.

The rearrangement joins TRBV7-9 to TRBJ1-1, with D unresolved. The CDR3 is 12 residues long. Trimming stripped 0 bases from V and 4 bases from J, with 3 bases between. The germline V gene encodes CDR1 SEHNR and CDR2 FQNEAQ (reference sequence). The chain's CDR3 is CASSLAFTEAFF. The CDR3 DNA sequence: TGTGCCAGCAGCTTAGCCTTCACTGAAGCTTTCTTT.

The V gene is TRBV5-6, the J gene TRBJ2-7; 8 bases agree with TRBD1. There are 15 residues in the CDR3. Unmatched junction bases numbered 3, after V lost 1 base and J lost 0 bases. In germline, CDR1 is SGHDT, CDR2 YYEEEE. The CDR3 loop reads CASSLYGTGSYEQYF. DNA of the CDR3: TGTGCCAGCAGCTTGTATGGGACAGGCTCCTACGAGCAGTACTTC.

V is TRBV10-3 and J is TRBJ1-4, with D maybe TRBD1 (6 bases). V was cut by 2 bases and J by 8 bases, with 12 bases left in between. The CDR3 sequence is 14 residues long. Germline V CDR1 and CDR2: ENHRY, SYGVKD. CDR3 residues: CAISEDPQGEKLFF. CDR3 in DNA: TGTGCCATCAGTGAGGACCCCCAGGGGGAAAAACTGTTTTTT.

The chain couples TRBV5-1 to TRBJ2-3, with 10 bases matching TRBD2. V dropped 3 bases and J dropped 2; count of bases not matched to a gene: 21. The CDR3 is 21 amino acids. Germline lookup yields CDR1 SGHRS and CDR2 YFSETQ. This CDR3 is CASSSRRGSGGTNYPTDTQYF. The CDR3 DNA follows: TGCGCCAGCAGCTCGCGACGGGGTAGCGGGGGGACCAATTACCCCACAGATACGCAGTATTTT.

The chain is built from TRBV10-2 and TRBJ2-7, with 12 bases that match TRBD1. The CDR3 contains 17 residues. Germline V gene lookup returns CDR1 WSHSY and CDR2 SAAADI. J was trimmed by 6 bases and V by 10 bases; bases with no gene match: 19. CDR3 in DNA: TGCGCCACCTCTTATCACTCTACCGGGACAGGGGGCTCCGAGCAGTACTTC. It is translated as CATSYHSTGTGGSEQYF.

Comment on this clone: The junction departs from germline at one end; a sequencing error may be responsible. V usage is TRBV15 and J usage is TRBJ2-3; D is ambiguous. CDR3 length: 11 amino acids. Germline V gene data show CDR1 as LNHNV and CDR2 as YYDKDF (reference sequence). CDR3 sequence: CATSSIDTQYF. The CDR3 nucleotides read TGTGCCACCAGTAGCATAGATACGCAGTATTTT.

This chain connects TRBV6-1 to TRBJ2-7; the D gene is possibly TRBD1 (6 bases). This CDR3 is built from 13 residues. Trimming stripped 4 bases from V and 0 bases from J, with 7 bases between. Germline CDR1 and CDR2: MNHNS and SASEGT. The CDR3 nucleotides are TGTGCCAGCAGTGGACAGGACTCCTACGAGCAGTACTTC. Residues: CASSGQDSYEQYF.

The chain uses TRBV27 and TRBJ2-7; a possible D gene is TRBD2 (5 bases). Germline V gives CDR1 MNHEY, CDR2 SMNVEV (reference sequence). This CDR3 comprises 12 residues. V lost 4 bases to trimming and J lost 4 bases, with 8 bases between them. The CDR3 sequence: CASSSTGYEQYF. CDR3 coding DNA: TGTGCCAGCAGTTCGACGGGATACGAGCAGTACTTC.

The chain has TRBV30 and TRBJ1-5; the D gene is possibly TRBD1 (6 bases). Germline V gives CDR1 GTSNPN, CDR2 SVGIG (reference sequence). The CDR3 length is 15 residues. The germline V and J ends were trimmed by 0 bases and 7 bases, with 16 bases remaining between them. For the CDR3, the DNA is TGTGCCTGGAGTGTGAAGGGGGGGCCCAGCCAGCCCCAGCATTTT. Residues: CAWSVKGGPSQPQHF.

J is TRBJ2-2 and V is TRBV19; D is possibly TRBD1 (6 bases). From germline, CDR1 is LNHDA and CDR2 SQIVND (reference sequence). The CDR3 is 16 amino acids. The V and J ends lost 7 bases and 4 bases respectively, with 19 bases between them. CDR3 loop: CASKGVADLITGELFF. The DNA for the CDR3 is TGTGCCAGTAAGGGGGTGGCGGACCTCATCACCGGGGAGCTGTTTTTT.

This chain joins TRBV11-2 and TRBJ2-7; 10 nucleotides agree with TRBD1. Germline V gene lookup returns CDR1 SGHAT and CDR2 FQNNGV. This CDR3 contains 15 residues. Trimming took 1 base from V and 3 from J; bases not matched to a gene: 3. The CDR3 region has the DNA TGTGCCAGCAGCTTAGTGACAGGGGGCATCTACGAGCAGTACTTC. It codes for CASSLVTGGIYEQYF. The variable domain in full, with the rest retrieved from reference TRBV11-2 and TRBJ2-7, is EAGVAQSPRYKIIEKRQSVAFWCNPISGHATLYWYQQILGQGPKLLIQFQNNGVVDDSQLPKDRFSAERLKGVDSTLKIQPAKLEDSAVYLCASSLVTGGIYEQYFGPGTRLTVT.

This chain uses TRBV4-2 with TRBJ2-1; tentative D call: TRBD2 (6 bases). The CDR3 runs 16 residues. CDR1 is LGHNA and CDR2 is YNFKEQ in the germline V gene. Trimming removed 6 bases from V and 0 bases from J, with 15 bases in between. CDR3 nucleotides: TGTGCCAGCAGGGGCGGGGCGGGCAGCTCCTACAATGAGCAGTTCTTC. Protein product: CASRGGAGSSYNEQFF.

This chain connects TRBV15 to TRBJ2-1; 10 bases align to TRBD1. There are 14 residues in the CDR3. From germline, CDR1 is LNHNV and CDR2 YYDKDF (reference sequence). Trimming removed 7 bases from V and 8 bases from J; junction bases left unmatched: 8. This CDR3 reads CATTWDRGRYEQFF. The CDR3 coding sequence is TGTGCCACCACCTGGGACAGGGGAAGGTATGAGCAGTTCTTC.

The gene calls are TRBV30 and TRBJ2-7; 8 bases are shared with TRBD1. CDR1 and CDR2 (germline): GTSNPN, SVGIG (reference sequence). Unmatched junction bases numbered 14, after V lost 3 bases and J lost 7 bases. The CDR3 sequence is 15 residues long. CDR3 residues: CAWSPGGLSSGEQYF. The CDR3 coding sequence is TGTGCCTGGAGCCCAGGGGGCCTAAGTTCGGGTGAGCAGTACTTC.

The rearrangement joins TRBV28 to TRBJ2-7; D possibly corresponds to TRBD1 (6 bases). V was cut by 7 bases and J by 2 bases, with 15 bases left in between. The germline CDR1 and CDR2 sequences are MDHEN and SYDVKM. The CDR3 is 14 amino acids. This CDR3 reads CASNDRGHTYEQYF. In DNA, the CDR3 is TGTGCCAGCAATGATCGGGGACATACCTACGAGCAGTACTTC. Drawing the rest from reference TRBV28 and TRBJ2-7, the complete variable domain is DVKVTQSSRYLVKRTGEKVFLECVQDMDHENMFWYRQDPGLGLRLIYFSYDVKMKEKGDIPEGYSVSREKKERFSLILESASTNQTSMYLCASNDRGHTYEQYFGPGTRLTVT.

The chain has TRBV2 and TRBJ2-7; perhaps TRBD1 as D (6 bases). The germline CDR1 and CDR2 sequences are SNHLY and FYNNEI. The CDR3 sequence is 15 residues long. The V end was cut by 3 bases, the J end by 2 bases, with 14 bases between. The CDR3 bases are TGTGCCAGCAGTGATAGGGGACAAAGAACCTACGAGCAGTACTTC. It is translated as CASSDRGQRTYEQYF.

The chain links TRBV9 to TRBJ2-1; no clear D. In germline, CDR1 is SGDLS, CDR2 YYNGEE. The V and J ends lost 0 bases and 1 base respectively, with 14 bases between them. The CDR3 extends over 17 amino acids. The CDR3 here is CASSVGPGSVSYNEQFF. CDR3 nucleotide sequence: TGTGCCAGCAGCGTAGGCCCAGGATCCGTATCCTACAATGAGCAGTTCTTC. Filled out from reference TRBV9 and TRBJ2-1, the complete variable domain reads DSGVTQTPKHLITATGQRVTLRCSPRSGDLSVYWYQQSLDQGLQFLIQYYNGEERAKGNILERFSAQQFPDLHSELNLSSLELGDSALYFCASSVGPGSVSYNEQFFGPGTRLTVL.

This sequence joins TRBV7-2 and TRBJ2-7; 8 bases match TRBD2. This CDR3 is 15 amino acids long. CDR1 and CDR2 (germline): SGHTA, FQGNSA. Trimming took 5 bases from V and 2 from J; bases not matched to a gene: 8. Here the CDR3 reads CASSPVPGGAYEQYF. The CDR3 nucleotides read TGTGCCAGCAGCCCAGTACCGGGGGGGGCCTACGAGCAGTACTTC.